This T cell receptor beta chain was captured in a study of shared T cell receptors in the human thymus. The V gene lost 1 base and the J gene lost 1 base, with 22 bases spanning the gap. Germline CDR1 is KGHSH and CDR2 is LQKENI. The CDR3 totals 19 residues. Produced via immunoSEQ multiplex PCR; TCRdb's table is partial and in-frame only. Among more than 550,000 clones, 75% to 90% were seen once, and the ten largest hold roughly 0.01%. This sample also appeared in a second study, on human thymus T cells. That publication notes: Unrelated individuals had highly overlapping thymic repertoires, as reported in related research.

The chain joins TRBV18 to TRBJ1-1, with a tentative D call TRBD1 (5 bases). This TCR derives from a girl under two years old with a congenital heart defect. The specimen was thymocytes. The CDR3 is CASSPRKGPPLGENTEAFF. The DNA for the CDR3 is TGTGCCAGCTCACCACGCAAGGGGCCGCCGCTTGGGGAGAACACTGAAGCTTTCTTT.